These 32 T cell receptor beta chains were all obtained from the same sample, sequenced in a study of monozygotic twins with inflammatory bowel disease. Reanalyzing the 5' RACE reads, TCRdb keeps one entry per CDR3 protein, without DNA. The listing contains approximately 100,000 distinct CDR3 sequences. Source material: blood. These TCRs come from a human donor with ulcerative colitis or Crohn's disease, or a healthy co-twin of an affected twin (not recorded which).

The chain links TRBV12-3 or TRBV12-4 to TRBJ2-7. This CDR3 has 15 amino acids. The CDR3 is CASSLGLASSYEQYF.

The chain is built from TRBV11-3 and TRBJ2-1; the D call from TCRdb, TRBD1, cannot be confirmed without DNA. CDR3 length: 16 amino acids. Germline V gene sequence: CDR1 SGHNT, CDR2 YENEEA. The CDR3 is CASSLEGTVEDNEQFF.

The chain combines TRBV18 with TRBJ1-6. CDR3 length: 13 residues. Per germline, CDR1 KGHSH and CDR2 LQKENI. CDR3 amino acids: CASSLSPDSPLHF.

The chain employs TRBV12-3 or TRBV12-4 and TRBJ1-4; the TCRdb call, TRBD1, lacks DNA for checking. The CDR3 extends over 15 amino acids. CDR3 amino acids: CASSFDRGGIEKLFF.

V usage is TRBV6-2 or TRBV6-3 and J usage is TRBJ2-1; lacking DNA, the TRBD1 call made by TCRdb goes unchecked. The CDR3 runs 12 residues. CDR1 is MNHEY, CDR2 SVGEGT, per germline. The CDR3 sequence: CASRFKGAEQFF.

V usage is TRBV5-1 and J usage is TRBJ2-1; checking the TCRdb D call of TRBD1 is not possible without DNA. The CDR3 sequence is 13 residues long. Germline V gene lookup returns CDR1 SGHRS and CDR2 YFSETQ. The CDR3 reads CASSLGGFGEQFF.

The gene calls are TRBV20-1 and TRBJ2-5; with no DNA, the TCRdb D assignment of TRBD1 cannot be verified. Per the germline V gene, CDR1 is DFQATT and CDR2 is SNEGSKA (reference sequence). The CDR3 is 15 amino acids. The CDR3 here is CSARVGGQLTQTQYF.

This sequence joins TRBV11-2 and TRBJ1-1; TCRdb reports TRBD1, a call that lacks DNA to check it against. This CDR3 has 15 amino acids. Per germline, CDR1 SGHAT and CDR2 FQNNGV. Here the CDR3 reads CASSTNRRRNTEAFF. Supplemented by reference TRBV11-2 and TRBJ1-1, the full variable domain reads EAGVAQSPRYKIIEKRQSVAFWCNPISGHATLYWYQQILGQGPKLLIQFQNNGVVDDSQLPKDRFSAERLKGVDSTLKIQPAKLEDSAVYLCASSTNRRRNTEAFFGQGTRLTVV.

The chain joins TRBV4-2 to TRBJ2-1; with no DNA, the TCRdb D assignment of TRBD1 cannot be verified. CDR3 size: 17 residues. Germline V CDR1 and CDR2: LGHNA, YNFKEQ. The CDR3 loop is CASRYIGRGSKGNEQFF.

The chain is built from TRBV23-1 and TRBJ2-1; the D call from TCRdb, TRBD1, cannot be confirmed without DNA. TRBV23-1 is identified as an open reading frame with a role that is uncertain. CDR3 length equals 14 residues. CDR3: CASSRTRIGEEQFF.

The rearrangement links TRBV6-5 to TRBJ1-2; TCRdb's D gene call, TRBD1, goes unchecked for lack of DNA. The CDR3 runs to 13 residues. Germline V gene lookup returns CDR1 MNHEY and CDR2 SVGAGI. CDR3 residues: CASSPGRLYGYTF.

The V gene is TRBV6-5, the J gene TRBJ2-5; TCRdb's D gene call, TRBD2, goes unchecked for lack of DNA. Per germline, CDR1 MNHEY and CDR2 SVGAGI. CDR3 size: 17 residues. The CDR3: CASSYSFLAGVGETQYF.

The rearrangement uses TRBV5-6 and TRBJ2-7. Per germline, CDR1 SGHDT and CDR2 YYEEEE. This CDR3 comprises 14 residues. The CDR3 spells CASSLGRHAYEQYF.

CDR3 sequence: CASSLVGDSSGELFF. The chain uses TRBV5-1 and TRBJ2-2; no DNA is available, so the TRBD1 call from TCRdb remains unchecked. The CDR3 is made up of 15 amino acids. CDR1 SGHRS and CDR2 YFSETQ come from the germline V gene.

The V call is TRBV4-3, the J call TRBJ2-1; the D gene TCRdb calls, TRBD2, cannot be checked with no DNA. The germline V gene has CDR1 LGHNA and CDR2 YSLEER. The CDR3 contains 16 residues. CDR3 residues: CASSQVGTSGKSEQFF.

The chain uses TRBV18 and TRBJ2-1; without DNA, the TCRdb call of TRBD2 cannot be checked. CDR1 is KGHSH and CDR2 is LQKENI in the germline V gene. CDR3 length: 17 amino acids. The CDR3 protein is CASSPKDLAAFYNEQFF.

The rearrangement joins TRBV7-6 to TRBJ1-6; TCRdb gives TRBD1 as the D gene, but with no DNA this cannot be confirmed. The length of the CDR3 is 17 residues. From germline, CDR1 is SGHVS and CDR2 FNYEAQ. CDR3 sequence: CASSFGGTGTYNSPLHF.

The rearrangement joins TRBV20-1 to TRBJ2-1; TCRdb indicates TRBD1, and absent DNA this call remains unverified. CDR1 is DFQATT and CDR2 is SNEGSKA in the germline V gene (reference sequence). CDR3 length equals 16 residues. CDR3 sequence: CSARLSGGLVRNEQFF.

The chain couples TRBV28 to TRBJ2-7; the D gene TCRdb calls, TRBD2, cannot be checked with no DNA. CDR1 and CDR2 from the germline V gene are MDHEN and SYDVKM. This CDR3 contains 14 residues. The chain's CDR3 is CATLTSGKIYEQYF.

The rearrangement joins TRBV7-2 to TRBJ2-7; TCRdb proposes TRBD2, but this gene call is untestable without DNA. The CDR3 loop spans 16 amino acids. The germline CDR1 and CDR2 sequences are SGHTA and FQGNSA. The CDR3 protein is CASSSGLGGSSYEQYF.

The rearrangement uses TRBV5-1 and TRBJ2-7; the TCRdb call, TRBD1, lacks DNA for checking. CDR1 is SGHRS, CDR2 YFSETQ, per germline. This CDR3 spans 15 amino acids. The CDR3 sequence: CASSLAGQGTYEQYF.

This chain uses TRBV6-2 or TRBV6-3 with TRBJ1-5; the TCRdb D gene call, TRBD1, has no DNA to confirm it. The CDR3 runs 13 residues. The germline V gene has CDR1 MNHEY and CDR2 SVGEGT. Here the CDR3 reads CASSFTPSPFKHF.

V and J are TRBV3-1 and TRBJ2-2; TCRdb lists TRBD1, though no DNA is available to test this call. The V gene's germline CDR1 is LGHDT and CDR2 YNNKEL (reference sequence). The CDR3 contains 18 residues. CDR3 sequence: CASSQGLATATNTGELFF.

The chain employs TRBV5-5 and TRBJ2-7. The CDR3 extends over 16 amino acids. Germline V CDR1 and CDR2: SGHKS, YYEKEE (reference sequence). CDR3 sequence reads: CASSLALSGRSYEQYF.

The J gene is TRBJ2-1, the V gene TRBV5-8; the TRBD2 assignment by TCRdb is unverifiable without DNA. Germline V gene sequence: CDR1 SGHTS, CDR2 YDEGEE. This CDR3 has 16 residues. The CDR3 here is CASSFTGLAGEKEQFF.

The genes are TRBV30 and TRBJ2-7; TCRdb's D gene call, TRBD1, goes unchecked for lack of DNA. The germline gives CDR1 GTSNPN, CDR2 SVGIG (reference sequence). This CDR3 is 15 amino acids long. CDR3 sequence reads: CAWTSRTGAAYEQHF. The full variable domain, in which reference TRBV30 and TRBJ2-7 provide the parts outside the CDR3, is SQTIHQWPATLVQPVGSPLSLECTVEGTSNPNLYWYRQAAGRGLQLLFYSVGIGQISSEVPQNLSASRPQDRQFILSSKKLLLSDSGFYLCAWTSRTGAAYEQHFGPGTRLTVT.

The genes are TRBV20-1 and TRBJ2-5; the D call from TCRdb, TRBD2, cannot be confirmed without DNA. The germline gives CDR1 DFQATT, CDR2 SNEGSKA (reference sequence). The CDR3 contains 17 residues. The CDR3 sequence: CSASPRTSGRKQETQYF.

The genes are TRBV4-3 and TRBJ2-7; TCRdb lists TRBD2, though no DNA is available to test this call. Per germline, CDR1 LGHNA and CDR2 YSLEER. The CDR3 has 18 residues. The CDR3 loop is CASSQERDGRAGFYEQYF.

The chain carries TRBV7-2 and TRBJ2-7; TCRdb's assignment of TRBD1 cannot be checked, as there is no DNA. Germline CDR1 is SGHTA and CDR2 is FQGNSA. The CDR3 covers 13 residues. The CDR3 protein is CASSLDRGYEQYF.

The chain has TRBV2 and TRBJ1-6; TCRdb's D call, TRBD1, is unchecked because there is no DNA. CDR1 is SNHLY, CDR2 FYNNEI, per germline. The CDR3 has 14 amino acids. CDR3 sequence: CASSLGQGHSPLHF.

CDR3 sequence: CAWSVKRGGDSELFF. V and J are TRBV30 and TRBJ1-4. The germline CDR1 and CDR2 sequences are GTSNPN and SVGIG (reference sequence). The CDR3 is 15 residues long.

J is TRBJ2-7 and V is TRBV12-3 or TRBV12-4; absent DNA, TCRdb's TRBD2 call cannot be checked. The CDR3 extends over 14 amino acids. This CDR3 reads CASREREIAYEQYF.